What follows are 14 T cell receptor beta chains derived from one specimen sequenced in a study of T cell changes during pregnancy in multiple sclerosis (dated by TCRdb to the late 2010s). The protocol used for the library was the immunoSEQ multiplex PCR assay. TCRdb took over this immuneACCESS table, retaining in-frame rearrangements with V and J assigned. Such tables are incomplete; in checked studies, under half of the missing clones stem from an unresolved V gene, and the remainder is unexplained. The sample records 70,000 to 100,000 clones, 90% to 95% of which are singletons. The biggest ten clones account for roughly 2.2% of the sample. Here the sequenced sample was peripheral blood, taken in the third trimester of pregnancy. The receptor set was obtained from a female donor with multiple sclerosis, enrolled in a pregnancy study.

J is TRBJ2-5 and V is TRBV28; tentative D call: TRBD2 (6 bases). The CDR3 extends over 15 amino acids. Germline V CDR1 and CDR2: MDHEN, SYDVKM. The V end lost 3 bases, the J end lost 4 bases, and 15 bases lay between the germline ends. This CDR3 is CASSLAGGGPETQYF. The CDR3, as DNA: TGTGCCAGCAGTTTGGCCGGTGGAGGGCCAGAGACCCAGTACTTC.

The genes are TRBV29-1 and TRBJ2-3, with unresolved D. Germline V gene sequence: CDR1 SQVTM, CDR2 ANQGSEA. CDR3 length: 13 residues. Trimming stripped 7 bases from V and 0 bases from J, with 11 bases between. The CDR3 nucleotides are TGCAGCGATTCCTATACTAGCACAGATACGCAGTATTTT. Its translation: CSDSYTSTDTQYF.

The rearrangement joins TRBV6-5 to TRBJ2-7; 10 bases agree with TRBD2. The V gene end was trimmed by 2 bases and the J gene end by 9 bases; junction bases not matched to a gene: 10. Germline CDR1 reads MNHEY; CDR2 reads SVGAGI. This CDR3 comprises 15 residues. CDR3 bases: TGTGCCAGCAGTTACGATGCTAGCGGGAGTTCAAGGCAGTACTTC. Translation gives CASSYDASGSSRQYF.

The rearrangement links TRBV7-8 to TRBJ2-5; 10 bases agree with TRBD1. The CDR3 has 15 amino acids. The germline V gene has CDR1 SGHVS and CDR2 FQNEAQ. Trimming cost V 1 base and J 9 bases; bases outside gene matches: 8. The CDR3 loop reads CASSLVRDRGGSQYF. In nucleotides, the CDR3 is TGTGCCAGCAGCTTAGTAAGGGACAGGGGAGGGTCCCAGTACTTC.

The rearrangement links TRBV4-1 to TRBJ2-1, with TRBD2 matching 8 bases. V was clipped by 1 base and J by 4 bases; unmatched bases: 6. The CDR3 covers 16 residues. The V gene's germline CDR1 is MGHRA and CDR2 YSYEKL. For the CDR3, the DNA is TGCGCCAGCAGCCAAGTGGCGGGAGGTATTTACAATGAGCAGTTCTTC. This encodes CASSQVAGGIYNEQFF.

The chain joins TRBV11-2 to TRBJ2-7; 7 positions agree with TRBD2. The CDR3 covers 18 residues. CDR1 and CDR2 from the germline V gene are SGHAT and FQNNGV. V lost 6 bases and J lost 4; bases outside the gene matches: 21. DNA for the CDR3: TGTGCCAGCAGATTTGGCGGGGGTCGGAGATGGGCCCCTTACGAGCAGTACTTC. This gives the protein CASRFGGGRRWAPYEQYF.

Only one count was recorded for this clone. The V and J genes are TRBV18 and TRBJ2-2, with 7 bases that match TRBD2. The CDR3 sequence is 18 residues long. V was pared by 2 bases and J by 0 bases, with 9 bases of the junction left unmatched. Germline V gene sequence: CDR1 KGHSH, CDR2 LQKENI. The CDR3 DNA sequence: TGTGCCAGCTCACCAGCCCTCACTAGCGACACGAACACCGGGGAGCTGTTTTTT. This gives the protein CASSPALTSDTNTGELFF.

This clone was detected only once. J is TRBJ2-5 and V is TRBV7-6; 10 bases match TRBD2. Germline-derived CDR1 and CDR2 are SGHVS and FNYEAQ. This CDR3 has 13 amino acids. Trimming took 8 bases from V and 4 from J; bases not matched to a gene: 4. Here the CDR3 DNA reads TGTGCCAGCCGCAGCGGGAGGGTAGAGACCCAGTACTTC. Amino acid sequence: CASRSGRVETQYF. Full variable domain (remainder filled in from reference TRBV7-6 and TRBJ2-5): GAGVSQSPRYKVTKRGQDVALRCDPISGHVSLYWYRQALGQGPEFLTYFNYEAQQDKSGLPNDRFSAERPEGSISTLTIQRTEQRDSAMYRCASRSGRVETQYFGPGTRLLVL.

V and J are TRBV5-1 and TRBJ2-7; D may be TRBD1 (6 bases). The CDR3 consists of 13 residues. Germline lookup yields CDR1 SGHRS and CDR2 YFSETQ. With 0 bases removed from V and 6 bases from J, the gap between germline ends came to 10 bases. In DNA, the CDR3 is TGCGCCAGCAGCTTGGATACAGGGTCCGAGCAGTACTTC. It specifies CASSLDTGSEQYF.

J is TRBJ2-5 and V is TRBV9; the D gene is possibly TRBD2 (6 bases). Germline-derived CDR1 and CDR2 are SGDLS and YYNGEE. This CDR3 contains 15 residues. V dropped 0 bases and J dropped 5 bases, with 14 bases sitting between them. The CDR3 protein is CASSVGGTSVETQYF. DNA of the CDR3: TGTGCCAGCAGCGTAGGGGGGACTTCTGTGGAGACCCAGTACTTC.

The chain links TRBV28 to TRBJ2-5; 11 bases map to TRBD1. Germline values: CDR1 MDHEN, CDR2 SYDVKM. V was clipped by 5 bases and J by 5 bases; unmatched bases: 7. The CDR3 contains 15 residues. CDR3 coding DNA: TGTGCCAGCAGTGTAGCCGGGACAGGGGGGGAGACCCAGTACTTC. Amino acid sequence: CASSVAGTGGETQYF.

The chain is built from TRBV6-5 and TRBJ2-3; D not certain. V gave up 4 bases and J gave up 1 base, with 12 bases separating them. The CDR3 loop spans 15 amino acids. Per germline, CDR1 MNHEY and CDR2 SVGAGI. The CDR3 sequence is CASSSVDLGTDTQYF. The CDR3 DNA is TGTGCCAGCAGTTCGGTGGATCTAGGCACAGATACGCAGTATTTT.

The chain carries TRBV7-2 and TRBJ2-1; 9 positions agree with TRBD2. The CDR3 is 18 amino acids. The V segment lost 5 bases and the J segment 5 bases; nucleotides outside the gene matches: 16. Looked up from germline, CDR1 is SGHTA and CDR2 is FQGNSA. The CDR3 reads CASSPKYRGRASDNEQFF. CDR3 DNA sequence: TGTGCCAGCAGCCCCAAGTATCGCGGGAGGGCCTCGGACAATGAGCAGTTCTTC. Full variable domain (missing parts from reference TRBV7-2 and TRBJ2-1): GAGVSQSPSNKVTEKGKDVELRCDPISGHTALYWYRQSLGQGLEFLIYFQGNSAPDKSGLPSDRFSAERTGGSVSTLTIQRTQQEDSAVYLCASSPKYRGRASDNEQFFGPGTRLTVL.

CDR3 sequence (DNA): TGTGCCAGCAGCTCCGGGACTAGCGGGATCGAGACCCAGTACTTC. This codes for CASSSGTSGIETQYF. The genes are TRBV11-2 and TRBJ2-5; 13 positions match TRBD2. Germline V CDR1 and CDR2: SGHAT, FQNNGV. The CDR3 runs 15 residues. V dropped 4 bases and J dropped 5; count of bases not matched to a gene: 4.